These 5 T cell receptor beta chains were sequenced from one sample in a study of T cell responses to AZD1222 COVID-19 vaccine. Assay used: immunoSEQ multiplex PCR; TCRdb lists only in-frame clones, some missing. The sample yields about 160,000 clones, approximately 91% seen once. Specimen: peripheral blood, collected on day 0 of AZD1222 vaccination. These receptors were obtained from an adult in good health.

The chain couples TRBV4-2 to TRBJ2-1; the match to TRBD2 covers 13 bases. The CDR3 sequence is 15 residues long. J lost 5 bases, V lost 4 bases, and 2 bases had no gene match. Germline V gene lookup returns CDR1 LGHNA and CDR2 YNFKEQ. CDR3 in DNA: TGTGCCAGCAGCCTAGGGACTAGCGGGGACAATGAGCAGTTCTTC. Its translation: CASSLGTSGDNEQFF.

The chain employs TRBV28 and TRBJ1-3; perhaps TRBD1 as D (6 bases). This CDR3 region has 16 residues. Germline CDR1 is MDHEN and CDR2 is SYDVKM. V lost 5 bases and J 0 bases, leaving 14 bases between the germline ends. In nucleotides, the CDR3 is TGTGCCAGCAGTACCGGGACATCTTCCTCTGGAAACACCATATATTTT. It yields the protein CASSTGTSSSGNTIYF.

The V and J genes are TRBV25-1 and TRBJ1-1; D ambiguous. From germline, CDR1 is MGHDK and CDR2 SYGVNS. The ends were cut back, 8 bases at V and 0 bases at J, with 10 bases in the middle. This CDR3 is built from 13 residues. This chain's CDR3 is CASGRSMNTEAFF. The CDR3 DNA is TGTGCCAGCGGTAGGTCCATGAACACTGAAGCTTTCTTT.

This clone is a singleton in its sample. The gene calls are TRBV24-1 and TRBJ2-7, with D maybe TRBD1 (6 bases). Trimming took 3 bases from V and 2 from J, leaving 13 bases between them. This CDR3 spans 15 amino acids. Germline-derived CDR1 and CDR2 are KGHDR and SFDVKD. CDR3 region: CATSDPRDKTYEQYF. Here the CDR3 DNA reads TGTGCCACCAGTGATCCCCGGGACAAGACCTACGAGCAGTACTTC.

CDR3 residues: CASSIGQDRNYGYTF. CDR3 bases: TGTGCCAGTAGTATAGGACAGGACCGTAACTATGGCTACACCTTC. The chain recombines TRBV19 with TRBJ1-2, with D possibly TRBD1 on 6 matching bases. Trimming pared 1 base from V and 1 base from J, leaving 10 bases between. The germline gives CDR1 LNHDA, CDR2 SQIVND (reference sequence). The CDR3 loop spans 15 amino acids.